This TCR beta chain was sequenced in a study of glioma-infiltrating T cells after dendritic cell vaccination. Assay used: immunoSEQ multiplex PCR; TCRdb lists only in-frame clones, some missing. This table has about 91,000 clones, about 81% appearing once. Regarding time point: after dendritic cell vaccination, including at tumor progression/relapse. All glioblastoma patients lacked an isocitrate dehydrogenase mutation. Between the trimmed V and J ends, which lost 6 bases and 0 bases, there was a span of 7 bases. CDR1 and CDR2 from the germline V gene are LNHDA and SQIVND (reference sequence). The CDR3 loop spans 13 amino acids.

This chain connects TRBV19 to TRBJ2-3; the D is unclear. The TCR originated in a human donor with glioblastoma. Sequenced material: blood, taken after dendritic cell vaccination. CDR3 residues: CASRIASTDTQYF. In nucleotides, the CDR3 is TGTGCCAGTAGAATCGCGAGCACAGATACGCAGTATTTT.